Below, one T cell receptor beta chain is given with its context. Treatment in this sample: randomized to nivolumab then ipilimumab (arm A) or the reverse (arm B). TCRdb's table, derived via immunoSEQ multiplex PCR, lists solely in-frame clones and lacks some. The table has about 18,000 clones, 73% seen once. The ends were cut back, 4 bases at V and 0 bases at J, with 13 bases in the middle. Germline lookup yields CDR1 SGHDN and CDR2 FVKESK. The CDR3 spans 16 residues. This sample stems from a study of sequential checkpoint blockade in melanoma. The sequence came from a human donor with melanoma. This sample comprised tumor tissue (inferred from file names), obtained from a patient given nivolumab and ipilimumab in sequence. V usage is TRBV14 and J usage is TRBJ1-3, with D hard to call. The CDR3 loop is CASSRVGVTSGNTIYF. In nucleotides, the CDR3 is TGTGCCAGCAGCCGCGTTGGGGTCACCTCTGGAAACACCATATATTTT.